This TCR beta chain originates from a study of blood T cell repertoires in COVID-19. Across the whole study: Some COVID-19 samples were acute and others convalescent; all came from the United States, Italy and Spain. The analysed material was cDNA or gDNA that came from T cells, B-cell-depleted T cells, or PBMCs.

The CDR3 has 16 residues. Germline lookup yields CDR1 SGHRS and CDR2 YFSETQ. V shed 4 bases and J 8 bases; nucleotides not matched to a gene: 17. In the authors' workflow: Estimates of nucleated cell counts were drawn from the amplification of reference gene primers. Data came from immunoSEQ multiplex PCR; TCRdb stores just in-frame clones and leaves some out. V and J calls and clone size follow that table, whereas D and trimming were derived from the DNA. The sample holds about 210,000 clones; 70% to 90% are singletons and the top ten take roughly 13%. The source is a human donor in a cohort sampled during active COVID-19. The sequenced material came from peripheral blood. V and J are TRBV5-1 and TRBJ1-2; 7 bases are shared with TRBD1. In DNA, the CDR3 is TGCGCCAGCAGCACGCTACCGGGACAGACTAAGGAGGGCTACACCTTC. This encodes CASSTLPGQTKEGYTF.